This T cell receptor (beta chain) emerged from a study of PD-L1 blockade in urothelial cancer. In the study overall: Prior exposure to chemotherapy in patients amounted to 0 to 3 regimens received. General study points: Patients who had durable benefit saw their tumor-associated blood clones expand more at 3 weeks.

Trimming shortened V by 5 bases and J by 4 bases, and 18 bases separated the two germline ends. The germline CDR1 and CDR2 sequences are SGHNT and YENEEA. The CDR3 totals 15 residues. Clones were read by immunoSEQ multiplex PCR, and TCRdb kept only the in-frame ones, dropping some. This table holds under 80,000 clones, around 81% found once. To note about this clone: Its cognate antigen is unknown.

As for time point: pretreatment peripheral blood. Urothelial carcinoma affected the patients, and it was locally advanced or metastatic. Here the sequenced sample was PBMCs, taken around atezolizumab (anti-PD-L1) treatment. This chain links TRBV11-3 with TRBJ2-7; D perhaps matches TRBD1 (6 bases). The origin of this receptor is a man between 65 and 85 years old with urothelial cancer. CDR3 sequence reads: CASSPRGAGAYEQYF. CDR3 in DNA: TGTGCCAGCAGCCCCCGAGGGGCAGGGGCGTACGAGCAGTACTTC.